The rows below give T cell receptor beta chains drawn from one sample of a study of T-cell memory formation after mild COVID-19. TCRdb passed the 5' RACE reads through MiXCR, listing each CDR3 protein once. There are around 90,000 distinct CDR3 sequences in the sample; 13% occur only once, and around a quarter lies in the top ten. Sequenced input: PBMCs or a T cell subset sorted from them (not recorded which). The receptors originated from an adult woman who had mild COVID-19 (a few samples of this study predate the infection). Cell type and time point are not known. The CDR3 runs from the conserved cysteine through the conserved F or W. D genes are given only for firm matches. Only part of the rows carry a size: once, few, many, or a class if the clone is expanded.

clone_size cdr3_length j_call v_call d_call cdr3_aa cdr3_nt
few 14 TRBJ1-4 TRBV7-9 - CASSFTGSNEKLFF TGTGCCAGCAGCTTCACAGGGTCTAATGAAAAACTGTTTTTT
few 15 TRBJ2-1 TRBV4-3 TRBD1 CASSQGTGGYNEQFF TGCGCCAGCAGCCAAGGGACAGGGGGCTACAATGAGCAGTTCTTC
few 15 TRBJ1-6 TRBV5-1 - CASSSEWGAGSPLHF TGCGCCAGCAGCTCGGAGTGGGGGGCCGGTTCACCCCTCCACTTT
few 13 TRBJ2-1 TRBV9 TRBD1 CASSVTGLIEQFF TGTGCCAGCAGCGTGACAGGGTTAATTGAGCAGTTCTTC
- 16 TRBJ2-1 TRBV11-3 TRBD2 CASSLTSGGAVNEQFF TGTGCCAGCAGCCTGACTAGCGGGGGGGCGGTTAATGAGCAGTTCTTC
- 16 TRBJ2-2 TRBV13 TRBD1 CASSPGQGAMTGELFF TGTGCCAGCAGCCCGGGACAGGGGGCGATGACCGGGGAGCTGTTTTTT
- 16 TRBJ2-1 TRBV7-9 TRBD2 CASSLPLAGDYNEQFF TGTGCCAGCAGCTTGCCACTAGCGGGAGACTACAATGAGCAGTTCTTC
few 22 TRBJ1-1 TRBV6-2/TRBV6-3 - CASSYSWGRASTETIPNTEAFF TGTGCCAGCAGTTACTCTTGGGGCAGGGCTTCTACGGAGACCATCCCGAACACTGAAGCTTTCTTT
- 15 TRBJ2-7 TRBV4-2 TRBD2 CASSQEAGGQYEQYF TGTGCCAGCAGCCAAGAAGCGGGAGGCCAGTACGAGCAGTACTTC
few 13 TRBJ2-1 TRBV12-3/TRBV12-4 - CASTKEVGDEQFF TGTGCCAGCACCAAGGAGGTGGGGGATGAGCAGTTCTTC
- 17 TRBJ1-2 TRBV6-1 - CASSPGRTSLTNYGYTF TGTGCCAGCAGTCCGGGACGGACATCCCTTACTAACTATGGCTACACCTTC
- 17 TRBJ2-2 TRBV7-9 - CASSFAGAAQNTGELFF TGTGCCAGCAGCTTCGCCGGGGCGGCACAGAACACCGGGGAGCTGTTTTTT
many 14 TRBJ2-1 TRBV5-1 - CASSLEGAYNEQFF TGCGCCAGCAGCTTGGAGGGGGCCTACAATGAGCAGTTCTTC
- 16 TRBJ2-7 TRBV7-8 - CASSAPTSGNSYEQYF TGTGCCAGCAGCGCCCCGACTAGTGGGAACTCCTACGAGCAGTACTTC
few 15 TRBJ2-1 TRBV5-1 - CASSLYRGGNNEQFF TGCGCCAGCAGCTTGTACAGGGGCGGGAACAATGAGCAGTTCTTC
- 16 TRBJ1-6 TRBV6-5 - CASSYELHTYNSPLHF TGTGCCAGCAGTTACGAATTACACACTTATAATTCACCCCTCCACTTT
- 13 TRBJ2-7 TRBV5-5 - CASSWMDGYEQYF TGTGCCAGCAGCTGGATGGACGGGTACGAGCAGTACTTC
few 15 TRBJ2-7 TRBV4-1 TRBD2 CASSQEGGMHYEQYF TGCGCCAGCAGCCAAGAGGGGGGGATGCACTACGAGCAGTACTTC
few 16 TRBJ2-1 TRBV7-9 - CASSFAVGVGWNEQFF TGTGCCAGCAGCTTCGCCGTGGGGGTAGGTTGGAATGAGCAGTTCTTC
few 14 TRBJ1-3 TRBV11-3 - CASSLGTSGNTIYF TGTGCCAGCAGCTTAGGAACCTCTGGAAACACCATATATTTT
- 14 TRBJ2-1 TRBV5-1 - CASSSDLMSHEQFF TGCGCCAGCAGCTCCGATCTTATGTCGCATGAGCAGTTCTTC